This TCR beta chain was identified during a study of OX40 agonist ivuxolimab in advanced cancers. On this clone itself: Its antigen is still unknown.

Blood draws occurred at baseline, cycle 4 day 1, and cycle 7 day 1. Libraries were prepared by immunoSEQ multiplex PCR; TCRdb keeps only in-frame clonotypes and omits some of them. Among 15,000 or so clones, over 75% were seen once, and the ten largest hold less than 35%. General observations from the study: Circulating CD4+ and CD8+ T cells showed clonal expansion by week 6 at 0.1 to 3.0 mg/kg.

V lost 0 bases and J lost 1, with 10 bases in between. Per germline, CDR1 SGHDT and CDR2 YYEEEE. This CDR3 has 15 amino acids. The input for sequencing was CD4+ or CD8+ T cells sorted from blood, taken in a trial of the OX40 agonist ivuxolimab. This clonotype originated in an adult with an advanced solid tumor such as melanoma, head and neck, liver or kidney cancer. V and J are TRBV5-6 and TRBJ2-5; D assignment may be TRBD1 or TRBD2 (6 bases each). This CDR3 reads CASSLGGGLQETQYF. Here the CDR3 DNA reads TGTGCCAGCAGCTTGGGAGGGGGGCTCCAAGAGACCCAGTACTTC.